This T cell receptor beta chain was recorded in a study of cytomegalovirus exposure and HLA in healthy donors. Study-level information: Clustering assigned about 79% of the approximately 400 genotyped donors to the Caucasian-associated ancestry cluster. Notes on the study in general: In a later analysis, several top co-occurrence clusters appeared linked to parvovirus B19, influenza, CMV and Epstein-Barr virus.

Turning to this clone: Its specificity is not known.

The PCR ran on 60 Vbeta and 13 Jbeta primers. This table comes from immunoSEQ multiplex PCR, and its TCRdb copy is limited to in-frame clones, with some not included. This table has 100,000 or so clones, 75% to 85% appearing once. The receptor's source is a woman aged 45-65 years in good health and CMV-seropositive. Sample: PBMCs.

DNA of the CDR3: TGTGCCGTCCGGGGTACTAGCACAGATACGCAGTATTTT. It yields the protein CAVRGTSTDTQYF. The V and J genes are TRBV6-6 and TRBJ2-3, with D maybe TRBD2 (5 bases). Trimming shortened V by 11 bases and J by 0 bases, and 12 bases separated the two germline ends. In germline, CDR1 is MNHNY, CDR2 SVGAGI (reference sequence). This CDR3 is 13 amino acids long.